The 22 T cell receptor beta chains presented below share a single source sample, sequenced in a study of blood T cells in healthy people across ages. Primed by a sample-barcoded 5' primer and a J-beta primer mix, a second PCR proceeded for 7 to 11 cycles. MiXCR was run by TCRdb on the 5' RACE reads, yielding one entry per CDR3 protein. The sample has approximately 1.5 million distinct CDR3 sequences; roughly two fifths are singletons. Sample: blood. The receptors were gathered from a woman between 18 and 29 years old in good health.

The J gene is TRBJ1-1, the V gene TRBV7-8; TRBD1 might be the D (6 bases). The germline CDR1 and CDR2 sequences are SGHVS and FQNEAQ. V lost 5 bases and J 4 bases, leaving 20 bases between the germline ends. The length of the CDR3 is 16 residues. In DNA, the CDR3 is TGTGCCAGCAGCGCGGACAGAAACGGGGCGGGCACTGAAGCTTTCTTT. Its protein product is CASSADRNGAGTEAFF.

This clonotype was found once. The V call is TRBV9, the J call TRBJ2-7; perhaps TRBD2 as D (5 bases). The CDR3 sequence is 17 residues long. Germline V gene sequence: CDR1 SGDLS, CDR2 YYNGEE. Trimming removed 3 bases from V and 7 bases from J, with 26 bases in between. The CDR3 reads CASSARQVPGTHSEQYF. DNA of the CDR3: TGTGCCAGCAGCGCCCGCCAAGTCCCGGGAACACACAGTGAGCAGTACTTC.

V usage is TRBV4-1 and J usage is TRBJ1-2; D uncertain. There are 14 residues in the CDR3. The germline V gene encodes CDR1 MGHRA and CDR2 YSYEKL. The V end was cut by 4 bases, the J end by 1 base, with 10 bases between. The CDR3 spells CASSPWNDNYGYTF. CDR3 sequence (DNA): TGCGCCAGCAGCCCCTGGAACGATAACTATGGCTACACCTTC.

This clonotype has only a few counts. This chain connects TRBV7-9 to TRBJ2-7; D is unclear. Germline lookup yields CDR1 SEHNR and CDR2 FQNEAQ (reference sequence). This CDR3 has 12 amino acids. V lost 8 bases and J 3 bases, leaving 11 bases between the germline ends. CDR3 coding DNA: TGTGCCAGCTCCGACATTGTCTACGAGCAGTACTTC. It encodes CASSDIVYEQYF.

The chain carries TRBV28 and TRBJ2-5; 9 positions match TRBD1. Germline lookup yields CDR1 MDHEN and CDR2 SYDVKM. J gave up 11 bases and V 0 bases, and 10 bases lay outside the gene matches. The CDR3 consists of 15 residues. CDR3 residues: CASSLWGQGGDEQYF. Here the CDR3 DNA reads TGTGCCAGCAGTTTATGGGGACAGGGAGGCGATGAGCAGTACTTC.

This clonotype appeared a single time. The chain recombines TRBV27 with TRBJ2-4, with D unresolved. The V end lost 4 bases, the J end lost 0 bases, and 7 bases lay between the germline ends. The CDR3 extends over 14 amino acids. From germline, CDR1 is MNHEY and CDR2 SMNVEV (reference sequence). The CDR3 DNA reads TGTGCCAGCAGTTCCCCCGTAGCCAAAAACATTCAGTACTTC. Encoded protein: CASSSPVAKNIQYF.

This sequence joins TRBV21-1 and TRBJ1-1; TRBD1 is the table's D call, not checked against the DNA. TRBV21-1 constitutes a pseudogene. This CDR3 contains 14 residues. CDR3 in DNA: TGTGCCGACTCTCCGGGCGCGTGGGACACTGAAGCTTTCTTT. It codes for CADSPGAWDTEAFF.

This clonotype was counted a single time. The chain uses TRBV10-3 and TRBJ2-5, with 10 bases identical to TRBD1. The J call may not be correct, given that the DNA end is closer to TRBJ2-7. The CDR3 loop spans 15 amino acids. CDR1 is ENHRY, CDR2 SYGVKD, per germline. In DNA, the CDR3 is TGTGCCATCAGTGCCCACCGGGACAGGGGAAGCGAGCAGTACTTC. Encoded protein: CAISAHRDRGSEQYF.

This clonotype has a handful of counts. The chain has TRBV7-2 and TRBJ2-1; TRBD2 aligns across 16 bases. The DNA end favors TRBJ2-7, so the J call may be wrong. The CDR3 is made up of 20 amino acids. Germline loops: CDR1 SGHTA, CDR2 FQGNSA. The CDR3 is CASSLQTGTSGGAGYNEQYF. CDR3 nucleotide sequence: TGTGCCAGCAGCTTGCAGACCGGGACTAGCGGGGGGGCAGGGTACAATGAGCAGTACTTC.

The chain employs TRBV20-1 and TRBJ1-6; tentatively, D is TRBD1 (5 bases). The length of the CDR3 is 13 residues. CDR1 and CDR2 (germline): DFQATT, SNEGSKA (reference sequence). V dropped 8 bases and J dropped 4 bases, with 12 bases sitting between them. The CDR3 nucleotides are TGCAGTCCTGACAGCCATTATAATTCACCCCTCCACTTT. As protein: CSPDSHYNSPLHF.

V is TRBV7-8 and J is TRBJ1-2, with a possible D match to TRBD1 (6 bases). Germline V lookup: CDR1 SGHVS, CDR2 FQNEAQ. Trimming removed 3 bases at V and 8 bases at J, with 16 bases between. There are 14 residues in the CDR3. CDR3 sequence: CASSFVTGRLGYTF. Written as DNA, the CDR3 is TGTGCCAGCAGCTTTGTTACAGGGCGGCTGGGCTACACCTTC.

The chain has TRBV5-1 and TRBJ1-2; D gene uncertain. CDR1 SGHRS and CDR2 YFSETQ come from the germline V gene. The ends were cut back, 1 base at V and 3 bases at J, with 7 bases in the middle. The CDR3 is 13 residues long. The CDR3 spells CASSLTADYGYTF. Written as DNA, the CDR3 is TGCGCCAGCAGCTTGACGGCTGACTATGGCTACACCTTC.

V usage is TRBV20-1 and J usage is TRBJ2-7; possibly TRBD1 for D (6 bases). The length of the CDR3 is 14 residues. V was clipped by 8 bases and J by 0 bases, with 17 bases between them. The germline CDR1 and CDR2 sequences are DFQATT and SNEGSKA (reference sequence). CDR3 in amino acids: CSPQRDTYSYEQYF. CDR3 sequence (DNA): TGCAGTCCCCAAAGGGACACTTACTCCTACGAGCAGTACTTC.

The CDR3 region is CSASQGGSYYGYTF. CDR3 nucleotide sequence: TGCAGTGCTAGTCAGGGCGGCTCTTACTATGGCTACACCTTC. The J gene is TRBJ1-2, the V gene TRBV20-1; TRBD1 is a possible D gene (5 bases). The germline V gene encodes CDR1 DFQATT and CDR2 SNEGSKA (reference sequence). The CDR3 is 14 residues long. The V end was cut by 3 bases, the J end by 3 bases, with 14 bases between.

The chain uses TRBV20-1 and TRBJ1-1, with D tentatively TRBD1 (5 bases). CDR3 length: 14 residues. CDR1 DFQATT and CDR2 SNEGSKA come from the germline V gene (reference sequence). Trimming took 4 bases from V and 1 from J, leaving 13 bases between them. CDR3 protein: CSANRGATNTEAFF. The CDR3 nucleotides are TGCAGTGCTAATCGCGGGGCTACGAACACTGAAGCTTTCTTT.

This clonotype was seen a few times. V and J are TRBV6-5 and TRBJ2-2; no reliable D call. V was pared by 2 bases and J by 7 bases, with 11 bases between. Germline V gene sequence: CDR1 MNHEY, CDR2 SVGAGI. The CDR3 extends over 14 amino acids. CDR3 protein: CASSYRPRGGELFF. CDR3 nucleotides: TGTGCCAGCAGTTACAGGCCCAGAGGCGGGGAGCTGTTTTTT.

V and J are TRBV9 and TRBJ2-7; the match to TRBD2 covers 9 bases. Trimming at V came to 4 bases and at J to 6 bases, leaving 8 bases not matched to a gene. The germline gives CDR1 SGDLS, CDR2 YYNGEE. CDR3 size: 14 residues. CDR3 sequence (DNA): TGTGCCAGCAGCCTGACTAGCGGCTCCCTCGAGCAGTACTTC. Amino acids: CASSLTSGSLEQYF. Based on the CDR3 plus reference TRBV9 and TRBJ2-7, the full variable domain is DSGVTQTPKHLITATGQRVTLRCSPRSGDLSVYWYQQSLDQGLQFLIQYYNGEERAKGNILERFSAQQFPDLHSELNLSSLELGDSALYFCASSLTSGSLEQYFGPGTRLTVT.

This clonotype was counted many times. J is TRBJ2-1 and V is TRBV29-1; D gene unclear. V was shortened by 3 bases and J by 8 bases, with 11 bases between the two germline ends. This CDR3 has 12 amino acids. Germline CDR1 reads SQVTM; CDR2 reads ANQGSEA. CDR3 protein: CSVEDVGYEQFF. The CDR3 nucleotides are TGCAGCGTTGAGGATGTAGGCTATGAGCAGTTCTTC.

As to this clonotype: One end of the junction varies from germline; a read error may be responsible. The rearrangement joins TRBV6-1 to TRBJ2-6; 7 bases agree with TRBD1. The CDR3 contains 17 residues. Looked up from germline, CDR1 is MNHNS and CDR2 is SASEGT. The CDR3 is CASSPGQSYSGANVLTF. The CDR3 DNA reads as TGTGCCAGCAGTCCGGGACAGAGCTACTCTGGGGCCAACGTCCTGACTTTT.

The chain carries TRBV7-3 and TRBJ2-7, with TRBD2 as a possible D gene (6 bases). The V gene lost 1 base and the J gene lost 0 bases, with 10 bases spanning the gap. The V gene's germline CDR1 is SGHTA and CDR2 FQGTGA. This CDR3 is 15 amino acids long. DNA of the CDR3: TGTGCCAGCAGCTTAATGGGACTCAGCTCCTACGAGCAGTACTTC. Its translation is CASSLMGLSSYEQYF.

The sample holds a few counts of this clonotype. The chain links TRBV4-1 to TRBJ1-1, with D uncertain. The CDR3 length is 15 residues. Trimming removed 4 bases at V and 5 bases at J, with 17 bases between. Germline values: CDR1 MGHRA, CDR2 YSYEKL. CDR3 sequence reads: CASSPLMRGRTEAFF. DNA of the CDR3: TGCGCCAGCAGCCCCCTGATGCGGGGTAGGACTGAAGCTTTCTTT.

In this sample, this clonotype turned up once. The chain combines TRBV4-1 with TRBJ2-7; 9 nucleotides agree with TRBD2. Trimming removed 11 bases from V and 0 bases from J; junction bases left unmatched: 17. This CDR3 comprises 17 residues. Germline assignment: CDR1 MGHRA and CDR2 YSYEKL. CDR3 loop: CAGSLFGSGGSSYEQYF. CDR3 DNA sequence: TGCGCCGGTAGCCTCTTTGGTAGCGGGGGTAGCTCCTACGAGCAGTACTTC.